The TCR beta chain described here comes from a study of blood T cells in healthy people across ages. Aged roughly 6 to 90, donors were systemically healthy Caucasians from Russia. Per-sample PBMC isolation yielded at least 7 million cells. General study results and limits: Age advanced and TCR beta diversity per million T cells fell, roughly linearly. Unsorted PBMCs ruled out conclusive naive versus antigen-experienced comparison.

As to this clonotype: Antigen specificity is unknown.

Together with a sample-barcoded 5' primer, a J-beta primer mix was included in a second PCR lasting about 7 to 12 cycles. TCRdb recomputed calls from the 5' RACE reads with MiXCR, one row per CDR3 protein. The table records about 1.5 million distinct CDR3 sequences, roughly 43% of them present only once. V was pared by 5 bases and J by 6 bases, with 6 bases of the junction left unmatched. The germline gives CDR1 DFQATT, CDR2 SNEGSKA (reference sequence). The CDR3 runs 12 residues. The chain carries TRBV20-1 and TRBJ1-1; 7 bases fit TRBD1. The receptor's source is a young woman in good health. The material sequenced was blood. The CDR3, as DNA: TGCAGTGCTGGGACAGTAGCGCCTGAAGCTTTCTTT. Its protein product is CSAGTVAPEAFF.